Each of the 5 T cell receptor beta chains below was sequenced from the same sample in a study of blood T cells in healthy people across ages. Then a second PCR, running about 7 to 11 cycles, was carried out with a sample-barcoded 5' primer and a J-beta primer mix. TCRdb re-derived calls from the 5' RACE reads in MiXCR, one entry per CDR3 protein. The profile covers 1.5 million to 2 million distinct CDR3 sequences, with about 32% appearing a single time and 10% to 12% taken by the ten largest. Sequenced sample: blood. These receptors originate from a young woman in good health.

This clonotype was seen just once. The chain joins TRBV12-3 or TRBV12-4 to TRBJ2-6; the D gene is possibly TRBD1 (5 bases). This CDR3 has 17 amino acids. V lost 3 bases to trimming and J lost 1 base, with 13 bases between them. The CDR3 sequence: CASSFPGLISGANVLTF. The CDR3, as DNA: TGTGCCAGCAGTTTTCCAGGGCTTATATCTGGGGCCAACGTCCTGACTTTC.

This chain links TRBV20-1 with TRBJ2-1, with 11 nucleotides matching TRBD2. The V gene's germline CDR1 is DFQATT and CDR2 SNEGSKA (reference sequence). V was clipped by 0 bases and J by 2 bases; unmatched bases: 6. The CDR3 totals 17 residues. CDR3 DNA sequence: TGCAGTGCTAGAGATCTGACTAGCGGGGCAACCTACAATGAGCAGTTCTTC. Translated: CSARDLTSGATYNEQFF.

The chain couples TRBV5-1 to TRBJ2-3, with 11 nucleotides matching TRBD2. V was pared by 4 bases and J by 2 bases, with 9 bases of the junction left unmatched. CDR1 is SGHRS and CDR2 is YFSETQ in the germline V gene. The CDR3 is 17 residues long. CDR3 bases: TGCGCCAGCAGCACCTATAGCGGGGGGGCCGTCACAGATACGCAGTATTTT. As protein: CASSTYSGGAVTDTQYF.

This clonotype showed up just once. A much larger clone sits a single nucleotide away, making a read error possible. The V gene is TRBV7-2, the J gene TRBJ2-3; 7 nucleotides align to TRBD1. Germline CDR1 and CDR2: SGHTA and FQGNSA. The CDR3 covers 17 residues. The ends lost 2 bases at V and 0 bases at J; junction bases unmatched: 8. The CDR3 spells CTSSLSRMGQSTDTQYF. The CDR3 region has the DNA TGTACCAGCAGCTTATCGCGTATGGGACAGAGCACAGATACGCAGTATTTT.

V usage is TRBV24-1 and J usage is TRBJ2-3; TRBD2 matches at 8 bases. The CDR3 runs 15 residues. Germline CDR1 KGHDR, CDR2 SFDVKD. V trimming: 2 bases; J trimming: 2 bases; junction bases outside the gene matches: 2. The chain's CDR3 is CATSDSSGHTDTQYF. DNA for the CDR3: TGTGCCACCAGTGATTCTAGCGGGCACACAGATACGCAGTATTTT.